What follows is one T cell receptor beta chain and its context. V lost 0 bases to trimming and J lost 8 bases; unmatched junction nucleotides: 7. The CDR3 length is 16 residues. Germline V gene data show CDR1 as LGHNT and CDR2 as FRNRAP. This entry comes from a study of OX40 agonist ivuxolimab in advanced cancers. Study in general: Age averaged about 60 years (range roughly 20 to 90), and around 87% were male.

Sequencing used immunoSEQ multiplex PCR; TCRdb keeps in-frame clones, though not all of them. Here the sample spans about 96,000 clones, under 90% being singletons. The starting material was CD4+ or CD8+ T cells sorted from blood, obtained in a trial of the OX40 agonist ivuxolimab. The clonotype comes from an adult with an advanced solid tumor such as melanoma, head and neck, liver or kidney cancer. The V gene is TRBV12-5, the J gene TRBJ2-1, with 10 positions matching TRBD1. CDR3 region: CASGLVIGQGVHEQFF. DNA for the CDR3: TGTGCTAGTGGTTTGGTAATAGGACAGGGGGTTCATGAGCAGTTCTTC.